This entry concerns a single T cell receptor (beta chain). The sample is drawn from a study of OX40 agonist ivuxolimab in advanced cancers. Profiled with immunoSEQ multiplex PCR; TCRdb holds only in-frame clones, not every one. This sample carries 35,000 to 45,000 clones, about nine tenths of them seen once, and the ten largest clones take less than 30%. This TCR came from an adult with an advanced solid tumor such as melanoma, head and neck, liver or kidney cancer. The sample consisted of CD4+ or CD8+ T cells sorted from blood, taken in a trial of the OX40 agonist ivuxolimab.

In DNA form, the CDR3 reads TGCGCCAGCAGCCAGGGACGGGCGACTGCCCCCGAGCAGTACTTC. It encodes CASSQGRATAPEQYF. The chain employs TRBV4-1 and TRBJ2-7; the D gene could be TRBD1 or TRBD2 (5 bases each). The CDR3 extends over 15 amino acids. The germline V and J ends were trimmed by 3 bases and 6 bases, with 18 bases remaining between them. The V gene's germline CDR1 is MGHRA and CDR2 YSYEKL.